This TCR beta chain comes out of a study of response to subunit inactivated influenza vaccine (dated by TCRdb to 2017 to 2018). Turning to the overall study: Deep quantitative profiling of the T cell receptor repertoire was used in the study to follow responses to a trivalent subunit inactivated influenza vaccine. Broader findings and caveats from the paper: It was suggested by the authors that each seasonal influenza vaccination may recruit only a limited number of new T cells.

The CDR3 numbers 17 residues from cysteine through phenylalanine. Only CDR3 DNA is held: 51 bases, read in frame from base 1. A distance of 21 bases separates the germline ends of V and J, which lose 2 bases and 5 bases respectively. CDR1 is given as SGHVS and CDR2 as FQNEAQ, both from the germline V gene. This clonotype was detected a few times. What this receptor recognizes is not known. No quality values exist for individual bases; no much larger clone is one base distant. The library was produced with RT-PCR. Sequenced on an Illumina HiSeq 2500. The raw public reads went through TCRdb reprocessing: fastp at Q25, MiXCR clone calling, in-frame beta chains kept. Identical CDR3 protein sequences are pooled into one entry, listed with their most common genes and DNA. For this sample the table gives about 190,000 distinct CDR3 sequences, of which around 14% were detected only once. The ten largest clones add up to 26% of the sample.

The receptor was isolated from a man aged 50 or older who received an inactivated influenza vaccine. Donor details come from another sample of the same person, matched by shared clones. Sequenced material: CD8+ T cells sorted from PBMCs, taken roughly 5 days after vaccination. The chain joins TRBV7-8 to TRBJ2-5; the D gene is perhaps TRBD2, on 5 matching bases. The CDR3 protein: CASSLSLLAGSGETQYF. The nucleotide sequence is given as TGTGCCAGCAGCTTATCTTTGCTAGCTGGTTCTGGGGAGACCCAGTACTTC.